These 27 T cell receptor beta chains came from one sample sequenced in a study of post-analysis software for immune sequencing data. Study observations and caveats: A handful of TRBV segments, including TRBV5-6, TRBV5-1 and TRBV20-1, were more frequent in patients than controls.

Sequencing libraries made from TCR beta cDNA carried unique molecular identifiers. MiXCR was run by TCRdb on the PCR reads, yielding one entry per CDR3 protein. The table records approximately 360,000 distinct CDR3 sequences, roughly 30% of them present only once. These TCRs' antigens remain unknown. Material: blood. The receptors derive from a girl aged 5-17 years with multiple sclerosis.

The table lists this clonotype with a few counts. This chain joins TRBV9 and TRBJ1-1; D ambiguous. Germline CDR1 SGDLS, CDR2 YYNGEE. Trimming left V 0 bases short and J 0 bases short, with 3 bases between. The CDR3 runs 13 residues. The CDR3 nucleotides read TGTGCCAGCAGCGTAGGTATGAACACTGAAGCTTTCTTT. Amino acids: CASSVGMNTEAFF. Complete variable domain (other parts from reference TRBV9 and TRBJ1-1): DSGVTQTPKHLITATGQRVTLRCSPRSGDLSVYWYQQSLDQGLQFLIQYYNGEERAKGNILERFSAQQFPDLHSELNLSSLELGDSALYFCASSVGMNTEAFFGQGTRLTVV.

This clonotype showed up just a few times. The rearrangement links TRBV18 to TRBJ1-2; 7 nucleotides agree with TRBD1. Germline-derived CDR1 and CDR2 are KGHSH and LQKENI. Unmatched junction bases numbered 9, after V lost 0 bases and J lost 8 bases. The CDR3 spans 15 residues. For the CDR3, the DNA is TGTGCCAGCTCACCACCCGGGACAGATGAAACGGGCTACACCTTC. Translation gives CASSPPGTDETGYTF.

This clonotype was seen a handful of times. This chain connects TRBV27 to TRBJ2-3; D remains unclear. This CDR3 contains 13 residues. V lost 3 bases and J lost 5, with 9 bases in between. CDR1 and CDR2 from the germline V gene are MNHEY and SMNVEV (reference sequence). The CDR3 spells CASSFKVKDTQYF. In DNA, the CDR3 is TGTGCCAGCAGTTTCAAGGTGAAAGATACGCAGTATTTT.

The sample holds a few counts of this clonotype. The chain employs TRBV10-3 and TRBJ2-7, with 9 nucleotides matching TRBD1. The V and J ends lost 4 bases and 6 bases, in that order; junction bases with no gene match: 4. Germline-derived CDR1 and CDR2 are ENHRY and SYGVKD. CDR3 length equals 13 residues. The CDR3 sequence: CAISGRDRAEQYF. In DNA, the CDR3 is TGTGCCATCAGTGGACGGGACAGGGCCGAGCAGTACTTC.

This clonotype was counted ten times or more. This chain connects TRBV6-6 to TRBJ2-5, with 14 positions matching TRBD2. J was trimmed by 1 base and V by 9 bases; bases with no gene match: 10. This CDR3 region has 17 residues. Per the germline V gene, CDR1 is MNHNY and CDR2 is SVGAGI (reference sequence). Written as DNA, the CDR3 is TGTGCCAGTCGGGGGACTAGCGGGGGAGGGGGCCAAGAGACCCAGTACTTC. It translates to CASRGTSGGGGQETQYF.

This clonotype was found a few times. The V and J genes are TRBV7-3 and TRBJ1-1; D might be TRBD1 (6 bases). The length of the CDR3 is 16 residues. Deletions cut 1 base from V and 0 bases from J, with 12 bases between. Per the germline V gene, CDR1 is SGHTA and CDR2 is FQGTGA. CDR3 nucleotides: TGTGCCAGCAGCTTAAGGCCAGGGGATCTGAACACTGAAGCTTTCTTT. Encoded protein: CASSLRPGDLNTEAFF.

V and J are TRBV21-1 and TRBJ2-7; the table's D call, TRBD1, has no DNA check behind it. TRBV21-1 is noted as a pseudogene. The length of the CDR3 is 18 residues. The CDR3 DNA reads as TGTGCCAGCAGCCCCGAGCGTCGAACGGGACAGGGGCCCTACGAGCAGTACTTC. Its translation: CASSPERRTGQGPYEQYF.

There are a few counts of this clonotype. V gene TRBV20-1 combines with J gene TRBJ2-3, with TRBD2 matching 7 bases. J lost 2 bases, V lost 5 bases, and 10 bases had no gene match. Germline-derived CDR1 and CDR2 are DFQATT and SNEGSKA (reference sequence). This CDR3 contains 15 residues. The CDR3 protein is CSALLFGGITDTQYF. CDR3 DNA: TGCAGTGCTCTGCTCTTCGGGGGGATCACAGATACGCAGTATTTT.

The V gene is TRBV2, the J gene TRBJ2-4, with D hard to call. This CDR3 is built from 14 residues. Germline CDR1 is SNHLY and CDR2 is FYNNEI. V lost 5 bases to trimming and J lost 7 bases, with 15 bases between them. CDR3 protein: CASSFVEAGNIQYF. DNA for the CDR3: TGTGCCAGCAGTTTCGTTGAAGCTGGGAACATTCAGTACTTC.

The rearrangement links TRBV12-3 or TRBV12-4 to TRBJ2-7; 12 bases line up with TRBD1. The CDR3 sequence is 15 residues long. Trimming removed 5 bases from V and 7 bases from J; junction bases left unmatched: 9. The CDR3 DNA follows: TGTGCCAGCAGTCCCTGGGGACAGGGGGCGGTAGAGCAGTACTTC. Amino acids: CASSPWGQGAVEQYF.

This CDR3 reads CASSLDRSGYTF. CDR3 in DNA: TGCGCCAGCAGCTTGGACCGTTCAGGCTACACCTTC. This rearrangement joins TRBV5-1 to TRBJ1-2; D unclear. The CDR3 has 12 amino acids. Germline V gives CDR1 SGHRS, CDR2 YFSETQ. The V and J ends lost 0 bases and 8 bases respectively, with 8 bases between them.

V is TRBV5-1 and J is TRBJ2-1; 9 nucleotides align to TRBD1. CDR3 length: 19 amino acids. The V and J ends lost 1 base and 0 bases, in that order; junction bases with no gene match: 11. Germline CDR1 SGHRS, CDR2 YFSETQ. The CDR3 nucleotides are TGCGCCAGCAGCTTGATCGGACAGGGGATTTTAAGCTCCTACAATGAGCAGTTCTTC. Encoded protein: CASSLIGQGILSSYNEQFF.

This clonotype appeared many times. The chain is built from TRBV6-5 and TRBJ1-2, with D possibly TRBD1 on 5 matching bases. The length of the CDR3 is 13 residues. The germline V gene has CDR1 MNHEY and CDR2 SVGAGI. Trimming shortened V by 6 bases and J by 0 bases, and 8 bases separated the two germline ends. The CDR3 region has the DNA TGTGCCAGCAGGTCGACAGCTAACTATGGCTACACCTTC. This encodes CASRSTANYGYTF.

V gene TRBV5-1 combines with J gene TRBJ1-1; tentatively, D is TRBD1 (5 bases). This CDR3 spans 13 amino acids. The germline V and J ends were trimmed by 6 bases and 5 bases, with 14 bases remaining between them. In germline, CDR1 is SGHRS, CDR2 YFSETQ. The CDR3 reads CASKPRGSTEAFF. Written as DNA, the CDR3 is TGCGCCAGCAAACCTAGGGGCAGTACTGAAGCTTTCTTT.

CDR3 bases: TGCAGCGTTGAAGGAGAGACAGTACCTTACAATGAGCAGTTCTTC. The encoded protein is CSVEGETVPYNEQFF. V and J are TRBV29-1 and TRBJ2-1, with D possibly being TRBD1 (5 bases). Germline V CDR1 and CDR2: SQVTM, ANQGSEA. Deletions cut 1 base from V and 4 bases from J, with 14 bases between. CDR3 length: 15 amino acids.

The genes are TRBV6-6 and TRBJ1-1; D is undetermined. Trimming left V 2 bases short and J 4 bases short, with 8 bases between. Germline loops: CDR1 MNHNY, CDR2 SVGAGI (reference sequence). The CDR3 loop spans 13 amino acids. In DNA, the CDR3 is TGTGCCAGCAGTTACGGAGGGCCCACTGAAGCTTTCTTT. Translated, it gives CASSYGGPTEAFF.

The chain recombines TRBV29-1 with TRBJ2-7; D is possibly TRBD1 (6 bases). Trimming shortened V by 0 bases and J by 0 bases, and 6 bases separated the two germline ends. This CDR3 has 13 amino acids. The germline V gene encodes CDR1 SQVTM and CDR2 ANQGSEA. Here the CDR3 DNA reads TGCAGCGTTGAAGACAGGGGCTCCTACGAGCAGTACTTC. Its translation is CSVEDRGSYEQYF.

The table lists this clonotype with a few counts. V gene TRBV4-3 combines with J gene TRBJ2-3; D may be TRBD2 (6 bases). This CDR3 is 16 amino acids long. CDR1 is LGHNA, CDR2 YSLEER, per germline. V lost 1 base and J 4 bases, leaving 15 bases between the germline ends. The CDR3 sequence is CASSQGSVAGSDTQYF. Written as DNA, the CDR3 is TGCGCCAGCAGCCAAGGCTCCGTTGCGGGGTCAGATACGCAGTATTTT.

This clonotype was seen a few times. J is TRBJ1-2 and V is TRBV3-1; D is undetermined. Trimming pared 4 bases from V and 2 bases from J, leaving 17 bases between. The CDR3 consists of 16 residues. Germline V lookup: CDR1 LGHDT, CDR2 YNNKEL (reference sequence). This CDR3 reads CASSRDGWADNYGYTF. CDR3 nucleotide sequence: TGTGCCAGCAGCCGAGATGGGTGGGCAGACAACTATGGCTACACCTTC.

The V call is TRBV6-1, the J call TRBJ2-7; 9 nucleotides agree with TRBD1. The germline V gene has CDR1 MNHNS and CDR2 SASEGT. The CDR3 is made up of 15 amino acids. The V and J ends lost 7 bases and 5 bases, in that order; junction bases with no gene match: 12. In DNA form, the CDR3 reads TGTGCCAGCACCCATAGCAGGGACAGGGTCAACGAGCAGTACTTC. It yields the protein CASTHSRDRVNEQYF.

This rearrangement joins TRBV14 to TRBJ1-5, with TRBD1 identical over 9 bases. V lost 3 bases to trimming and J lost 0 bases; unmatched junction nucleotides: 12. Per germline, CDR1 SGHDN and CDR2 FVKESK. The CDR3 is 19 residues long. CDR3 DNA: TGTGCCAGCAGCCACCCTACGGGGACAGGGTTTTATAGCAATCAGCCCCAGCATTTT. It encodes CASSHPTGTGFYSNQPQHF.

This clonotype appeared a few times. The chain joins TRBV5-1 to TRBJ2-1; D not resolved. Germline loops: CDR1 SGHRS, CDR2 YFSETQ. CDR3 length: 17 residues. Trimming removed 0 bases from V and 1 base from J, with 14 bases in between. The CDR3 nucleotides read TGCGCCAGCAGCTTGGTCGAGAGTCTGAGTTCCTACAATGAGCAGTTCTTC. It yields the protein CASSLVESLSSYNEQFF.

A few counts support this clonotype. V and J are TRBV4-2 and TRBJ1-6; TRBD1 matches at 7 bases. The CDR3 is 16 amino acids. Trimming took 0 bases from V and 9 from J; bases not matched to a gene: 8. CDR1 and CDR2 from the germline V gene are LGHNA and YNFKEQ. The CDR3 region is CASSQDFDRVVSPLHF. CDR3 nucleotide sequence: TGTGCCAGCAGCCAAGATTTCGACAGGGTGGTTTCACCCCTCCACTTT.

This clonotype was seen a handful of times. V and J are TRBV2 and TRBJ2-7; D is possibly TRBD1 (5 bases). Between the trimmed V and J ends, which lost 7 bases and 5 bases, there was a span of 15 bases. CDR1 SNHLY and CDR2 FYNNEI come from the germline V gene. The CDR3 has 13 amino acids. The chain's CDR3 is CASNDLPGHEQYF. CDR3 in DNA: TGTGCCAGCAATGATCTCCCAGGGCACGAGCAGTACTTC.

The CDR3 is CASNKYITDTQYF. The CDR3 DNA sequence: TGTGCCAGCAACAAGTACATCACAGATACGCAGTATTTT. The rearrangement uses TRBV12-3 or TRBV12-4 and TRBJ2-3; D gene unclear. V dropped 7 bases and J dropped 2 bases, with 10 bases sitting between them. The CDR3 sequence is 13 residues long.

This clonotype was observed a few times. The chain recombines TRBV4-1 with TRBJ2-7, with 11 bases identical to TRBD1. V trimming: 4 bases; J trimming: 2 bases; junction bases outside the gene matches: 4. Germline V CDR1 and CDR2: MGHRA, YSYEKL. This CDR3 has 15 amino acids. The CDR3 protein is CASSPGTGGPYEQYF. The CDR3, as DNA: TGCGCCAGCAGCCCCGGGACAGGGGGTCCCTACGAGCAGTACTTC.

This sequence joins TRBV6-1 and TRBJ1-5; D is perhaps TRBD1 (6 bases). The CDR3 sequence is 17 residues long. Germline loops: CDR1 MNHNS, CDR2 SASEGT. V lost 2 bases and J lost 6, with 20 bases in between. The CDR3 region has the DNA TGTGCCAGCAGTGAATGGGACGGGCAGGGGATGGCTCAGCCCCAGCATTTT. It encodes CASSEWDGQGMAQPQHF.